The clone carrying this TCR beta chain was detected many times. These data originate in a study of blood T cells in healthy people across ages. There are 15 residues in the CDR3. V was trimmed by 6 bases and J by 3 bases, leaving 12 bases between them. Through a sample-barcoded 5' primer and a J-beta primer mix, a second PCR was run for roughly 7 to 12 cycles. TCRdb ran MiXCR on the 5' RACE reads and lists one entry per CDR3 protein. Here the sample spans about 670,000 distinct CDR3 sequences, roughly half being singletons. The sequenced material came from blood. The V and J genes are TRBV12-3 or TRBV12-4 and TRBJ2-6; unclear D gene. The TCR was taken from a woman older than 75 in good health. The CDR3 loop is CASSPVDFGANVLTF. The DNA of the CDR3 is TGTGCCAGCAGCCCCGTCGACTTTGGGGCCAACGTCCTGACTTTC.